This TCR beta chain originates from a study of T cell responses to AZD1222 COVID-19 vaccine (dated by TCRdb to the early 2020s). Regarding the study in general: TCR sequencing covered roughly 230 trial participants: 200 to 220 given two doses of AZD1222 and around 25 given two doses of MenACWY control vaccine. Enrollment into the trials was organized by age into subgroups of 18-55, 56-69 and 70-plus years, and those subgroups contained roughly 150, 30 and 60 TCR-sequenced participants, respectively. Overall study outcomes, separate from this receptor: Participants were mostly white British, with more females than males. The authors suggested clonal diversity may have been underestimated. In the small 56-69-year group, the increase in depth fell short of significance, most likely because of low power. After two AZD1222 doses, both the breadth and the depth of spike-specific TCRs were significantly higher than at day 0 and than in MenACWY recipients. Because no day 14 peak-response samples were available, the repertoires could be characterized only after the peak T cell response. Nearly half of unique spike-specific TCRs reportedly recognized epitopes outside regions mutated in the B.1.351 and B.1.1.7 variants. Conclusions about previously exposed vaccinees are limited, since just a handful of AZD1222 recipients were seropositive for SARS-CoV-2 at baseline. Vaccine-associated CD4 TCRs spanned the whole spike protein, with dominant responses in regions 160-218 and 743-854.

The sample's time point label, decoded: about 28 days (+/-7) after the second vaccine dose. AZD1222 recipients whose second dose came at about 4 weeks and those whose second dose came at about 12 weeks were combined into one group, since spike-specific TCR depth and breadth did not differ between the two schedules. Samples from vaccinated people were obtained from the UK trials COV001 and COV002, which included a single-blind randomized controlled phase 2/3 trial of AZD1222 (ChAdOx1 nCoV-19) in healthy adults. For TCRbeta chain sequencing, PBMC samples were collected from trial participants at day 0 and at day 28 after the second dose. Of note for this clone: What this receptor recognizes is not known. Base-call qualities are not available, and no considerably larger clone is one nucleotide away.

The junction shows trimming of 5 bases on V and 0 bases on J, and the gene matches do not reach 7 bases of it. The CDR3, from cysteine to phenylalanine, totals 16 residues. The read is trimmed to its CDR3 DNA, 48 bases read in frame from base 1. The germline V gene supplies CDR1 SGHTA and CDR2 FQGNSA. The CDR3 regions of human TCRbeta chains were analyzed by immunosequencing. Under the source paper's analysis protocol: TCRs in the repertoires were compared against a reference library of SARS-CoV-2-specific TCRs that had been generated with the MIRA antigen-specificity platform. Breadth was defined as the fraction of unique TCRs that were SARS-CoV-2-associated, and depth was defined as the fraction of total T cells that were SARS-CoV-2-associated. Each spike-specific TCR was assigned to its reactive spike region and to a CD4 or CD8 class using the MIRA data. Log10-transformed breadth and depth values were compared by one-way ANOVA with Sidak's multiple comparisons tests. The table comes from immuneACCESS by way of TCRdb, which keeps in-frame sequences with V and J called. Part of the clones is missing from these tables; in studies checked, under half for an unresolved V gene and the rest for unknown reasons. V and J calls and clone size are as listed in that table; D and trimming were resolved from the DNA. Counted in this sample were about 120,000 clones; about 85% of them appeared once. The ten largest clones capture 2.6% of the sample.

Recombination linked TRBV7-2 to TRBJ1-5; 7 central bases correspond to TRBD1. The receptor's source is an adult who received the AZD1222 COVID-19 vaccine. Sequencing used peripheral blood, obtained 28 days after the second AZD1222 dose. The CDR3 amino acid sequence is: CASSQGGTLSNQPQHF. The nucleotides are TGTGCCAGCAGCCAGGGGGGGACACTTAGCAATCAGCCCCAGCATTTT.